This paragraph reports one T cell receptor (beta chain). The sample is drawn from a study of shared clonotypes between healthy human individuals. The V end was cut by 3 bases, the J end by 6 bases, with 9 bases between. Germline lookup yields CDR1 LGHNT and CDR2 FRNRAP. The CDR3 totals 12 residues. Donors were healthy HIV-negative adults without recently reported acute infections or vaccinations. Sequenced by immunoSEQ multiplex PCR; TCRdb stores in-frame clones only, minus some. The sample has around 980,000 clones, around 82% seen once. This clonotype was obtained from a young man in good health. Some clones in this sample may be carry-over from other donors' samples. The rearrangement joins TRBV12-5 to TRBJ2-7; no definite D call. The sample consisted of memory CD4+ T cells from PBMCs. Subset noted: CD45RA-negative fraction. DNA of the CDR3: TGTGCTAGTGGTTTTGGGGTCGGCGAGCAGTACTTC. Residues: CASGFGVGEQYF.